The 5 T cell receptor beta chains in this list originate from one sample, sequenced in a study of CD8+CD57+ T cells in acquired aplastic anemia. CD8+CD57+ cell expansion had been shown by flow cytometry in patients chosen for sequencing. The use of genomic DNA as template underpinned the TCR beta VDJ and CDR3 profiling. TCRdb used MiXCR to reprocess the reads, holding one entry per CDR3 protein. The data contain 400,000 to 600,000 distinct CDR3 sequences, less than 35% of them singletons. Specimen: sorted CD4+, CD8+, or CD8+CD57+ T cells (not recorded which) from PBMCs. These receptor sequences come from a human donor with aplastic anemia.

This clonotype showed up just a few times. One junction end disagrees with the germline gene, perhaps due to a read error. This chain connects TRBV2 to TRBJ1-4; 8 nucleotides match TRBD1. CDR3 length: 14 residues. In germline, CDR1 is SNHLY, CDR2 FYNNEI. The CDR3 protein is CASRKTGVYERLFF. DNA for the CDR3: TGTGCCAGCAGAAAGACAGGGGTATATGAAAGACTGTTTTTT.

CDR3 sequence (DNA): TGCGCCAGCAGCTTGCTCCCCCGCCGGGAGACCCAGTACTTC. The encoded protein is CASSLLPRRETQYF. The chain links TRBV5-1 to TRBJ2-5; D is ambiguous. Looked up from germline, CDR1 is SGHRS and CDR2 is YFSETQ. This CDR3 region has 14 residues. Trimming pared 1 base from V and 5 bases from J, leaving 12 bases between.

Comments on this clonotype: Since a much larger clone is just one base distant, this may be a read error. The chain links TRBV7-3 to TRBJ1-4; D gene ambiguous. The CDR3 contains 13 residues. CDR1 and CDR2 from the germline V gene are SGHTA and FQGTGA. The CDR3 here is CASSRGRREKLLF. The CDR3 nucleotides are TGTGCCAGCAGCCGCGGACGAAGAGAAAAACTGCTTTTT.

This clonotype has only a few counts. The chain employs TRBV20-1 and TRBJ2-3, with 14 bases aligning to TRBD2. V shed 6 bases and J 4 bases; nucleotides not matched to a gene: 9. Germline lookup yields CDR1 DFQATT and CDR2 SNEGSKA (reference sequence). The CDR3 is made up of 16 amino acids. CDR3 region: CSAVRLAGGQADTQYF. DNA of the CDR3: TGCAGTGCCGTTCGACTAGCGGGGGGGCAGGCAGATACGCAGTATTTT.

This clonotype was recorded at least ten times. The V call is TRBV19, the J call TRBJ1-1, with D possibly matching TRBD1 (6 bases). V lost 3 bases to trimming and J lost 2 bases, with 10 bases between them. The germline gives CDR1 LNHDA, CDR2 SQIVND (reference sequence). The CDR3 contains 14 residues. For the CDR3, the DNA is TGTGCCAGTAGTATGGACAGAACTAACACTGAAGCTTTCTTT. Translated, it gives CASSMDRTNTEAFF.